A single sample is the source of the 13 T cell receptor beta chains below, sequenced in a study of T-cell reconstitution after alpha-beta-depleted transplantation in children. Using unique molecular identifiers, the investigators prepared the TCRbeta library. TCRdb passed the PCR reads through MiXCR, listing each CDR3 protein once. Of hundreds of thousands of distinct CDR3 sequences in the sample, around 16% were seen once. This specimen was PBMCs from the stem cell graft donor, taken from the stem cell graft. The source is a human donor who donated a stem cell graft to a child with acute myeloid leukemia.

The V and J genes are TRBV7-9 and TRBJ2-7; D might be TRBD1 (5 bases). Germline-derived CDR1 and CDR2 are SEHNR and FQNEAQ (reference sequence). Trimming pared 3 bases from V and 0 bases from J, leaving 12 bases between. The CDR3 extends over 15 amino acids. Here the CDR3 reads CASSFGGASSYEQYF. The CDR3 DNA follows: TGTGCCAGCAGCTTCGGTGGGGCAAGCTCCTACGAGCAGTACTTC.

This clonotype was counted only a few times. This rearrangement joins TRBV20-1 to TRBJ1-5; D may be TRBD1 (5 bases). V was clipped by 3 bases and J by 6 bases, with 12 bases between them. The germline V gene has CDR1 DFQATT and CDR2 SNEGSKA (reference sequence). The CDR3 runs 13 residues. The CDR3 sequence is CSARGGDGQPQHF. CDR3 in DNA: TGCAGTGCTAGGGGGGGGGACGGTCAGCCCCAGCATTTT.

This clonotype was seen only a few times. The V gene is TRBV7-9, the J gene TRBJ1-1; D gene uncertain. This CDR3 spans 12 amino acids. Germline V gene data show CDR1 as SEHNR and CDR2 as FQNEAQ (reference sequence). Trimming pared 5 bases from V and 2 bases from J, leaving 6 bases between. CDR3 bases: TGTGCCAGCAGCCCAATAAACACTGAAGCTTTCTTT. This sequence encodes CASSPINTEAFF.

This clonotype was counted only a few times. The rearrangement links TRBV7-2 to TRBJ1-2; 7 nucleotides line up with TRBD1. The ends lost 5 bases at V and 2 bases at J; junction bases unmatched: 5. The germline CDR1 and CDR2 sequences are SGHTA and FQGNSA. The CDR3 is 14 amino acids. The CDR3 DNA reads as TGTGCCAGCAGCCGCGGGACAGAAAACTATGGCTACACCTTC. Amino acid sequence: CASSRGTENYGYTF.

This clonotype was observed a handful of times. This chain links TRBV5-1 with TRBJ2-3; possible D gene TRBD1, 5 bases. CDR3 size: 13 residues. Trimming removed 6 bases from V and 4 bases from J, with 12 bases in between. Germline V gene sequence: CDR1 SGHRS, CDR2 YFSETQ. CDR3 protein: CASKVQGSDTQYF. Written as DNA, the CDR3 is TGCGCCAGCAAGGTCCAGGGTTCAGATACGCAGTATTTT.

The chain employs TRBV27 and TRBJ1-6, with TRBD1 matching over 11 bases. The CDR3 sequence is 14 residues long. The trim removed 6 bases at V and 9 bases at J, leaving 4 bases unmatched. In germline, CDR1 is MNHEY, CDR2 SMNVEV (reference sequence). CDR3 loop: CASRAGTGGSPLHF. Here the CDR3 DNA reads TGTGCCAGCAGAGCCGGGACAGGGGGTTCACCCCTCCACTTT.

This clonotype was seen ten or more times. The rearrangement joins TRBV20-1 to TRBJ2-5; 10 bases fit TRBD1. J lost 2 bases, V lost 7 bases, and 28 bases had no gene match. Per the germline V gene, CDR1 is DFQATT and CDR2 is SNEGSKA (reference sequence). The CDR3 is 21 amino acids. In DNA form, the CDR3 reads TGCAGTGGGGTACCGGGACAGGGGTTTTACTATTCTTCTCACGTTCAAGAGACCCAGTACTTC. Protein product: CSGVPGQGFYYSSHVQETQYF.

About this clonotype itself: Possible read error: a much larger clone is one base away. The chain has TRBV29-1 and TRBJ1-1; D ambiguous. CDR1 SQVTM and CDR2 ANQGSEA come from the germline V gene. Trimming pared 8 bases from V and 6 bases from J, leaving 7 bases between. The CDR3 runs 9 residues. In nucleotides, the CDR3 is TGCAGCATCCAATCTGAAGCTTTCTTT. Protein product: CSIQSEAFF.

The rearrangement uses TRBV5-1 and TRBJ2-7, with TRBD2 identical over 7 bases. V gave up 5 bases and J gave up 0 bases; unmatched junction bases: 5. CDR1 and CDR2 (germline): SGHRS, YFSETQ. There are 14 residues in the CDR3. The CDR3 region has the DNA TGCGCCAGCAGTCGGGACTACCTCTCCTACGAGCAGTACGTC. As protein: CASSRDYLSYEQYV.

This clonotype was seen a handful of times. The chain carries TRBV20-1 and TRBJ1-5; the D is unclear. Deletions cut 3 bases from V and 0 bases from J, with 15 bases between. The CDR3 contains 16 residues. The germline V gene encodes CDR1 DFQATT and CDR2 SNEGSKA (reference sequence). The CDR3 sequence: CSASPRQFYSNQPQHF. The CDR3 DNA reads TGCAGTGCTAGCCCCCGGCAGTTTTATAGCAATCAGCCCCAGCATTTT.

To note about this clonotype: The junction departs from germline at one end; a sequencing error may be responsible. The chain couples TRBV12-3 or TRBV12-4 to TRBJ2-2; D could derive from TRBD1 or TRBD2 (5 bases each). CDR3 length equals 14 residues. CDR3 nucleotides: TGTGCCAGCAGTGCACCCGGGACGGACGGGCAGCTGTTTTTT. Amino acid sequence: CASSAPGTDGQLFF.

This clonotype was observed many times. The rearrangement links TRBV6-1 to TRBJ1-6; 8 bases line up with TRBD1. CDR1 MNHNS and CDR2 SASEGT come from the germline V gene. CDR3 length equals 14 residues. With V trimmed by 6 bases and J by 6 bases, 4 bases remained unmatched. CDR3 in amino acids: CASSSDRGNSPLHF. The CDR3, as DNA: TGTGCCAGCAGCTCCGACAGGGGTAATTCACCCCTCCACTTT.

At least ten counts were recorded for this clonotype. The chain employs TRBV7-2 and TRBJ1-5; tentatively, D is TRBD1 (5 bases). V dropped 5 bases and J dropped 2 bases, with 13 bases sitting between them. This CDR3 comprises 15 residues. Germline V CDR1 and CDR2: SGHTA, FQGNSA. The CDR3 DNA is TGTGCCAGCAGCCGAGGGACGTACGGCAATCAGCCCCAGCATTTT. This encodes CASSRGTYGNQPQHF.